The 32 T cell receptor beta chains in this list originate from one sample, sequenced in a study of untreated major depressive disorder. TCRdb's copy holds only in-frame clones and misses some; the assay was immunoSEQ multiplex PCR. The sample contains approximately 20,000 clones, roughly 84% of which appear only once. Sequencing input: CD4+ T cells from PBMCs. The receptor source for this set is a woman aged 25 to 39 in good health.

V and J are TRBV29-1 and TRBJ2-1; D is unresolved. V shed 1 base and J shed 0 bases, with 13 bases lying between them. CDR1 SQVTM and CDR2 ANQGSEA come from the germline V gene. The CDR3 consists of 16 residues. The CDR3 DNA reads TGCAGCGTTGAAGTAGGTGGCACCCGCTCCTACAATGAGCAGTTCTTC. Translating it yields CSVEVGGTRSYNEQFF.

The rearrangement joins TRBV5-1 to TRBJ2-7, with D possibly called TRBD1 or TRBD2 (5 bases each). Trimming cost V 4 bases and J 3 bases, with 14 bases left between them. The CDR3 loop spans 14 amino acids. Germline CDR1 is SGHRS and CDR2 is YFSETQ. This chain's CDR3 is CASSPGRYDYEQYF. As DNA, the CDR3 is TGCGCCAGCAGCCCGGGACGGTACGACTACGAGCAGTACTTC.

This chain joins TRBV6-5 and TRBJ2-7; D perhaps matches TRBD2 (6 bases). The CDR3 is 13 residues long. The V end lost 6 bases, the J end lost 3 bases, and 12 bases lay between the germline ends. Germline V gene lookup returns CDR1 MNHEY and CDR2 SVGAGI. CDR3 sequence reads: CASRGDGGYEQYF. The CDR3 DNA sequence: TGTGCCAGCAGAGGGGACGGGGGCTACGAGCAGTACTTC.

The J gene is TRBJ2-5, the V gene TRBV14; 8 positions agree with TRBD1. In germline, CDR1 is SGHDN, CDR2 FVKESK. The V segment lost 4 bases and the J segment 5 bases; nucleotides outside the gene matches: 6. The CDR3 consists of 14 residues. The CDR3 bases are TGTGCCAGCAGCCGAGGACAGGGTATGGAGACCCAGTACTTC. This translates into CASSRGQGMETQYF.

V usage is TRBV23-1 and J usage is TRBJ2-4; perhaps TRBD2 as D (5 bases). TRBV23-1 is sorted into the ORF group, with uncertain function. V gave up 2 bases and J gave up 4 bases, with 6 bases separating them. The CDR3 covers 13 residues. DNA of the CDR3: TGCGCCAGCAGTCAAGGGGAGAAAAACATTCAGTACTTC. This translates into CASSQGEKNIQYF.

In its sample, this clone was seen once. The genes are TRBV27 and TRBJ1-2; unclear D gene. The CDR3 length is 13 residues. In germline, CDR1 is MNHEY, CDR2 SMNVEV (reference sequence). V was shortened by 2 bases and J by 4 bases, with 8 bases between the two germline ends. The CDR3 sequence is CASSLGPSYGYTF. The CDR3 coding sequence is TGTGCCAGCAGTTTAGGACCTAGCTATGGCTACACCTTC.

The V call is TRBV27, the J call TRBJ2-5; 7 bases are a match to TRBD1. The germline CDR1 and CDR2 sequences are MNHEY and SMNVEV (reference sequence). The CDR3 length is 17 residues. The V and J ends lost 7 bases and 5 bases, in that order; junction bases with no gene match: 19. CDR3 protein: CASTSRRRTGVWETQYF. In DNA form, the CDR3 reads TGTGCCAGCACCTCCCGCCGGCGGACAGGCGTTTGGGAGACCCAGTACTTC.

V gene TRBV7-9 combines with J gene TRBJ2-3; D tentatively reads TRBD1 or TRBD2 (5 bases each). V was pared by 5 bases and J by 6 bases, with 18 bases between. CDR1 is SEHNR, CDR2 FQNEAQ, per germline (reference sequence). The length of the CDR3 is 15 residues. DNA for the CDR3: TGTGCCAGCAGCCCCCTTTCTAGTGGGACGGATACGCAGTATTTT. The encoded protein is CASSPLSSGTDTQYF.

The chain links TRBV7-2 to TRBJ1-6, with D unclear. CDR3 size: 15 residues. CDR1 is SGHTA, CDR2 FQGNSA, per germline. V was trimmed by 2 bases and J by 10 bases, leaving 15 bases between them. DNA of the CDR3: TGTGCCAGCAGCTTACGTACGGCTACAGCCTCACCCCTCCACTTT. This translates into CASSLRTATASPLHF. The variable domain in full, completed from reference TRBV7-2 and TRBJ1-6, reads GAGVSQSPSNKVTEKGKDVELRCDPISGHTALYWYRQSLGQGLEFLIYFQGNSAPDKSGLPSDRFSAERTGGSVSTLTIQRTQQEDSAVYLCASSLRTATASPLHFGNGTRLTVT.

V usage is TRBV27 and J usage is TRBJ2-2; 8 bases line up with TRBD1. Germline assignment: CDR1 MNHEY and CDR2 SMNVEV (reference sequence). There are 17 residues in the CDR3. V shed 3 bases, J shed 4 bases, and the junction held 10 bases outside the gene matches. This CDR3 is CASSLLRGQAVTGELFF. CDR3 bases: TGTGCCAGCAGTTTGTTGCGGGGACAGGCGGTCACCGGGGAGCTGTTTTTT.

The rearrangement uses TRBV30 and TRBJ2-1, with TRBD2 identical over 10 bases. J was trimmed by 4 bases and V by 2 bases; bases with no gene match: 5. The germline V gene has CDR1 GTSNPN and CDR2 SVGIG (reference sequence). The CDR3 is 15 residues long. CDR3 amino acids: CAWSLTSGAYNEQFF. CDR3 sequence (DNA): TGTGCCTGGAGTCTAACTAGCGGGGCGTACAATGAGCAGTTCTTC.

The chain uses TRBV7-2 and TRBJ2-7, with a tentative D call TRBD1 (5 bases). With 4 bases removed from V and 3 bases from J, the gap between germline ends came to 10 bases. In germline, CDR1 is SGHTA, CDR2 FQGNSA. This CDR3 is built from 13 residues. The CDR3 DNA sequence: TGTGCCAGCAGCTCTCAGGGTGTCTACGAGCAGTACTTC. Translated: CASSSQGVYEQYF.

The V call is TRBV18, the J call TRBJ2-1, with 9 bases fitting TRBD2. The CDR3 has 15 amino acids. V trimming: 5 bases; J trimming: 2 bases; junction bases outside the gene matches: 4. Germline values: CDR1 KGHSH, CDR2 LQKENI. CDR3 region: CASSTSGLAYNEQFF. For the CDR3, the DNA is TGTGCCAGCTCAACTAGCGGGTTAGCCTACAATGAGCAGTTCTTC. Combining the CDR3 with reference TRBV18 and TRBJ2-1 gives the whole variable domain NAGVMQNPRHLVRRRGQEARLRCSPMKGHSHVYWYRQLPEEGLKFMVYLQKENIIDESGMPKERFSAEFPKEGPSILRIQQVVRGDSAAYFCASSTSGLAYNEQFFGPGTRLTVL.

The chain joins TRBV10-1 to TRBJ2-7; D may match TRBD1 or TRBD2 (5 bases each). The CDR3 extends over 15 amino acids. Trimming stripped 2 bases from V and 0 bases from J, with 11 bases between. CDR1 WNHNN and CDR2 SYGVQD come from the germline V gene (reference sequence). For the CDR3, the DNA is TGCGCCAGCAGTGAGCCGGGACCGAGCTCCTACGAGCAGTACTTC. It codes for CASSEPGPSSYEQYF.

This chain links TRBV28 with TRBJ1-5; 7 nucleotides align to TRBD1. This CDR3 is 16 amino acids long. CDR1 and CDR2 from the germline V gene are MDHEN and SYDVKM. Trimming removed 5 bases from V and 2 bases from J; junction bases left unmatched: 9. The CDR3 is CASSPSRDSRNQPQHF. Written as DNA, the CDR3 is TGTGCCAGCAGTCCATCCCGGGACAGTCGCAATCAGCCCCAGCATTTT.

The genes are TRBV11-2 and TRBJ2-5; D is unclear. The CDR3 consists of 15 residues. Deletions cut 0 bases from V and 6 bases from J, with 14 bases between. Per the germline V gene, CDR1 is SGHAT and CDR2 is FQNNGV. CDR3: CASSLDRSGLKTQYF. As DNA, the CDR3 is TGTGCCAGCAGCTTAGATCGGAGTGGGTTAAAGACCCAGTACTTC.

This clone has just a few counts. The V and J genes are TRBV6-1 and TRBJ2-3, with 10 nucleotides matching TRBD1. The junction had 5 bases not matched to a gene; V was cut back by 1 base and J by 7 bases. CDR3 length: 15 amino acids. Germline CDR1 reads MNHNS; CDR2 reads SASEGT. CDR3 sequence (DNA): TGTGCCAGCAGTGAAGTCTGGACAGGGGGATATACGCAGTATTTT. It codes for CASSEVWTGGYTQYF.

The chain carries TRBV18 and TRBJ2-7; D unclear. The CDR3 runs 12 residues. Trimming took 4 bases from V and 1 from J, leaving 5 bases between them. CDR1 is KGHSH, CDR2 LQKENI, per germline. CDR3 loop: CASSLSSYEQYF. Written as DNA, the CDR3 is TGTGCCAGCTCACTGTCTTCCTACGAGCAGTACTTC.

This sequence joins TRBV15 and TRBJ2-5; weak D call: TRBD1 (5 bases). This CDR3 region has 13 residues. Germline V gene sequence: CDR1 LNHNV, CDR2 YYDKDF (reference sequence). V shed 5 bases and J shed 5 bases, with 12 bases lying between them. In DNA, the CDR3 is TGTGCCACCAGCTCCGGCAACAGGGAGACCCAGTACTTC. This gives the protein CATSSGNRETQYF.

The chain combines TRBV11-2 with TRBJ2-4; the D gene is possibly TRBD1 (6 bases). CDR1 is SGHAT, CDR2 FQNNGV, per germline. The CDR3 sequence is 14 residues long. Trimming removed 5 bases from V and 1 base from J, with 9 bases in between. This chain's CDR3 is CASSPDRAKNIQYF. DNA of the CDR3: TGTGCCAGCAGCCCTGACAGGGCCAAAAACATTCAGTACTTC.

In nucleotides, the CDR3 is TGCGCCAGCAGCCAAGGGGGCGCCGGACAGGGGTATGAAAAACTGTTTTTT. Translated, it gives CASSQGGAGQGYEKLFF. The chain recombines TRBV4-1 with TRBJ1-4; 9 bases agree with TRBD1. V lost 1 base to trimming and J lost 6 bases; unmatched junction nucleotides: 9. Germline loops: CDR1 MGHRA, CDR2 YSYEKL. The CDR3 loop spans 17 amino acids.

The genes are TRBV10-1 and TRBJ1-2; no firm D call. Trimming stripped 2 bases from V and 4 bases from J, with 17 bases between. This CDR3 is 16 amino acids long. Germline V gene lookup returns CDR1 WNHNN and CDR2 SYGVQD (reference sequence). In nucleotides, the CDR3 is TGCGCCAGCAGTGAGGGTTTTGCACCCGAGGGCTATGGCTACACCTTC. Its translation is CASSEGFAPEGYGYTF.

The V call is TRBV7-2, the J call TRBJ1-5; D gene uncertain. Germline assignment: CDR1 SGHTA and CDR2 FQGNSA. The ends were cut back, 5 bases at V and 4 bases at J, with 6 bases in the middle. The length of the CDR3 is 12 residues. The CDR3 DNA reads TGTGCCAGCAGCCCTCATAATCAGCCCCAGCATTTT. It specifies CASSPHNQPQHF.

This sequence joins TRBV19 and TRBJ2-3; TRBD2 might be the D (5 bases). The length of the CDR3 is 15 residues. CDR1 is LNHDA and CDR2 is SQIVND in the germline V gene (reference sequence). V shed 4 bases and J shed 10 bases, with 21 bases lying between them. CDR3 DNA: TGTGCCAGTAGTACGACCCTTGGACTCGCTAGAGCGCAGTATTTT. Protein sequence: CASSTTLGLARAQYF.

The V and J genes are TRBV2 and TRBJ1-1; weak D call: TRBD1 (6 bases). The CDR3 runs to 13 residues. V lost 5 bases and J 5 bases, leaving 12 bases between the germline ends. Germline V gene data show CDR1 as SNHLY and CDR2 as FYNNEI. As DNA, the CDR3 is TGTGCCAGCAGTCTCCGCAGGGGTACTGAAGCTTTCTTT. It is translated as CASSLRRGTEAFF.

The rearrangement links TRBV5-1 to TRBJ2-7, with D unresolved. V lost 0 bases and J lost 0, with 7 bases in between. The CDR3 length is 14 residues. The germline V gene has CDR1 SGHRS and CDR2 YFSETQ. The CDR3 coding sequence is TGCGCCAGCAGCTTGGTGGTAGACTCCTACGAGCAGTACTTC. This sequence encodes CASSLVVDSYEQYF.

The DNA of the CDR3 is TGCGCCAGCAGCCCGATACGCACAGATACGCAGTATTTT. Its protein product is CASSPIRTDTQYF. This sequence joins TRBV4-1 and TRBJ2-3; no clear D gene. Germline lookup yields CDR1 MGHRA and CDR2 YSYEKL. Trimming cost V 4 bases and J 1 base, with 6 bases left between them. The CDR3 extends over 13 amino acids.

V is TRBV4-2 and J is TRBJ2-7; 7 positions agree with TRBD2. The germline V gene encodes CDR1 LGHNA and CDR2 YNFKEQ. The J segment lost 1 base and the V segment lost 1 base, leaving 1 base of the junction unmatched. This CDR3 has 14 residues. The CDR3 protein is CASSQGEGSYEQYF. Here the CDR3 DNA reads TGTGCCAGCAGCCAAGGGGAGGGTTCCTACGAGCAGTACTTC.

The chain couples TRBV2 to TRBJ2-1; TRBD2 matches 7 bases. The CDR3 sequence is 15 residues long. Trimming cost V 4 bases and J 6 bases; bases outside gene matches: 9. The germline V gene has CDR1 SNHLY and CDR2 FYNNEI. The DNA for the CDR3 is TGTGCCAGCAGTGTCTCTAGCGGACCTTCCAATGAGCAGTTCTTC. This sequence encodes CASSVSSGPSNEQFF.

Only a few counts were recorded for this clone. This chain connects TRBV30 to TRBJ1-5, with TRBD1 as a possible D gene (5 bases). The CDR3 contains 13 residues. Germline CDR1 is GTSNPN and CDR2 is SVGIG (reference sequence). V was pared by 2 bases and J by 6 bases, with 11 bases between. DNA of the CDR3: TGTGCCTGGAGTAGGGGAAGAAGTCAGCCCCAGCATTTT. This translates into CAWSRGRSQPQHF.

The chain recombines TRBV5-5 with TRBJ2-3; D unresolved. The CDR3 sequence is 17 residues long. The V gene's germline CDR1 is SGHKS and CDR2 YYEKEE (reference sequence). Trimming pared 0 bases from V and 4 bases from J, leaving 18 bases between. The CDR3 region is CASSLVGRLGGADTQYF. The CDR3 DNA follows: TGTGCCAGCAGCTTGGTCGGGCGACTCGGTGGCGCAGATACGCAGTATTTT.

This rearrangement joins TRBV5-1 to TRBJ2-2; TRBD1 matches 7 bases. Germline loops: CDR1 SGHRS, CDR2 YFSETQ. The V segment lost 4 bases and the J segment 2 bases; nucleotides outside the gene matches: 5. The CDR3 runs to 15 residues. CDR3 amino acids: CASSVGTANTGELFF. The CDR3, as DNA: TGCGCCAGCAGCGTGGGGACAGCAAACACCGGGGAGCTGTTTTTT.